What follows are 4 T cell receptor beta chains derived from one specimen sequenced in a study of T cells in Graves' hyperthyroidism and ophthalmopathy. The CDR3 regions of TCR beta were amplified from RNA transcripts. HTBI primers drove first-round RT-PCR of the TCR CDR3. Using its own MiXCR run on the multiplex PCR reads, TCRdb lists one record per CDR3 protein. Among some 800,000 distinct CDR3 sequences listed, 38% were seen once. The sequenced sample was blood. Receptor source: a young man with Graves' hyperthyroidism.

This clonotype was seen ten or more times. V usage is TRBV10-3 and J usage is TRBJ2-7; D is unclear. Germline values: CDR1 ENHRY, CDR2 SYGVKD. V lost 2 bases, J lost 3 bases, and 8 bases lay in between. The CDR3 is 13 amino acids. The CDR3 coding sequence is TGTGCCATCAGTGAGAGGTCGGGCTACGAGCAGTACTTC. Amino acids: CAISERSGYEQYF.

The chain is built from TRBV20-1 and TRBJ2-7; no definite D call. This CDR3 has 12 amino acids. The V end was cut by 5 bases, the J end by 6 bases, with 14 bases between. Germline assignment: CDR1 DFQATT and CDR2 SNEGSKA (reference sequence). The CDR3: CSAFPPTGEQYF. DNA for the CDR3: TGCAGTGCTTTCCCCCCGACGGGCGAGCAGTACTTC.

About this clonotype itself: A read error may explain this, as a much larger clone is one base away. The rearrangement links TRBV9 to TRBJ1-6, with D tentatively TRBD1 (6 bases). CDR3 length equals 16 residues. The germline gives CDR1 SGDLS, CDR2 YYNGEE. In DNA form, the CDR3 reads TGTGCCAGCGGCGTAGCAGCGGGGGCGGATAATTCACCCCTCCACTTT. Encoded protein: CASGVAAGADNSPLHF.

J is TRBJ1-5 and V is TRBV10-3; 9 nucleotides align to TRBD1. The CDR3 sequence is 13 residues long. Germline CDR1 reads ENHRY; CDR2 reads SYGVKD. Unmatched junction bases numbered 7, after V lost 10 bases and J lost 6 bases. CDR3 in amino acids: CATGTGFGQPQHF. CDR3 nucleotides: TGTGCCACCGGGACAGGGTTCGGTCAGCCCCAGCATTTT.